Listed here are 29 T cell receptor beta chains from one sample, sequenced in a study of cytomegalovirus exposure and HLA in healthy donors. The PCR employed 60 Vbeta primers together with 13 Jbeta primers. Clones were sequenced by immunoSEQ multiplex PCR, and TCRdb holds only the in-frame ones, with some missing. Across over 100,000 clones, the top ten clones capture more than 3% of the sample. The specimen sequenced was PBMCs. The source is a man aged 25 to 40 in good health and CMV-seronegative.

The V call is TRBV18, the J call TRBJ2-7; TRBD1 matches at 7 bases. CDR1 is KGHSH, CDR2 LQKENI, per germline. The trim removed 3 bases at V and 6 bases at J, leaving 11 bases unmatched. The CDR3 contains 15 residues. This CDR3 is CASSPPPGGSVEQYF. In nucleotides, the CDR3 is TGTGCCAGCTCACCCCCGCCAGGGGGTTCCGTCGAGCAGTACTTC.

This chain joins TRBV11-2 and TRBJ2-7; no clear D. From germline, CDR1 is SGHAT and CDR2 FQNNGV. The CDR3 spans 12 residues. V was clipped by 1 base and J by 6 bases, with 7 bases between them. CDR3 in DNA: TGTGCCAGCAGCTTAGGAGGAAGCGAGCAGTACTTC. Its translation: CASSLGGSEQYF.

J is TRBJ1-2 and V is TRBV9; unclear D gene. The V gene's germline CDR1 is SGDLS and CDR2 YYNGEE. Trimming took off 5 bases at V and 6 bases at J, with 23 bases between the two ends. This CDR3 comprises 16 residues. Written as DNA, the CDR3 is TGTGCCAGCAGTGTCCCGCTCCCGGCGGGCAGGCATGGCTACACCTTC. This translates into CASSVPLPAGRHGYTF.

The CDR3 DNA reads TGCGCCAGCAGCTTGGAGTCGCTGGCGGGGGGCCGAGAGACCCAGTACTTC. This codes for CASSLESLAGGRETQYF. The gene calls are TRBV5-1 and TRBJ2-5; 8 nucleotides agree with TRBD2. Germline V gene lookup returns CDR1 SGHRS and CDR2 YFSETQ. This CDR3 contains 17 residues. V lost 0 bases, J lost 4 bases, and 11 bases stayed unmatched.

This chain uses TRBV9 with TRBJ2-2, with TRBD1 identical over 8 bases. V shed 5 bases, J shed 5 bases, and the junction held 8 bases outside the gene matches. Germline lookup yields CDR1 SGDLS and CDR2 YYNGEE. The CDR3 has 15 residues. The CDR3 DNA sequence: TGTGCCAGCAGGCCAGGGGGCAGGGGAACCGGGGAGCTGTTTTTT. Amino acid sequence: CASRPGGRGTGELFF.

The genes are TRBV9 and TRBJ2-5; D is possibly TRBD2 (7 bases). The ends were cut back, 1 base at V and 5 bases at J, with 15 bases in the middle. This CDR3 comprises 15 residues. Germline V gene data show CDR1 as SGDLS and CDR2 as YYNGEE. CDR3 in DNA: TGTGCCAGCAGCGTATCGAGGGGGGGCTGGGAGACCCAGTACTTC. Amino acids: CASSVSRGGWETQYF. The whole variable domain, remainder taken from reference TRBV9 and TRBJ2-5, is DSGVTQTPKHLITATGQRVTLRCSPRSGDLSVYWYQQSLDQGLQFLIQYYNGEERAKGNILERFSAQQFPDLHSELNLSSLELGDSALYFCASSVSRGGWETQYFGPGTRLLVL.

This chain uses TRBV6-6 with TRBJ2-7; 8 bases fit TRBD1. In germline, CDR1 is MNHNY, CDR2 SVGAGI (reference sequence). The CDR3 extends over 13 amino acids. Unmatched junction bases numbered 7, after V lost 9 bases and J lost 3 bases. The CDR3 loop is CASKDREVYEQYF. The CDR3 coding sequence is TGTGCCAGTAAGGACAGGGAGGTCTACGAGCAGTACTTC.

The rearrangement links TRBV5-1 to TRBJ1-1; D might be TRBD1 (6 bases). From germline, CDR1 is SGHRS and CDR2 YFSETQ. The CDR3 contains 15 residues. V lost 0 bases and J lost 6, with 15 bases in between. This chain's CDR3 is CASSLAPGAVAEAFF. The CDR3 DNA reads TGCGCCAGCAGCTTGGCGCCAGGGGCAGTTGCTGAAGCTTTCTTT.

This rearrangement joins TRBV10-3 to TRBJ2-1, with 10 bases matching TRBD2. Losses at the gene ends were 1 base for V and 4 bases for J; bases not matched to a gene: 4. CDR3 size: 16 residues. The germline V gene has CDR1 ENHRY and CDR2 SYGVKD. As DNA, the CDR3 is TGTGCCATCAGTGAGTACGTAGCGGGGGGATACAATGAGCAGTTCTTC. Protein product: CAISEYVAGGYNEQFF.

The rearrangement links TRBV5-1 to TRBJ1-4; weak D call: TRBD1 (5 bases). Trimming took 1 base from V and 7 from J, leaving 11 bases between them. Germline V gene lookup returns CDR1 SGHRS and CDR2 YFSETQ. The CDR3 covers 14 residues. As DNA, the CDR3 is TGCGCCAGCAGCTTGAGGCAGGGTGGTGAAAAACTGTTTTTT. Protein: CASSLRQGGEKLFF.

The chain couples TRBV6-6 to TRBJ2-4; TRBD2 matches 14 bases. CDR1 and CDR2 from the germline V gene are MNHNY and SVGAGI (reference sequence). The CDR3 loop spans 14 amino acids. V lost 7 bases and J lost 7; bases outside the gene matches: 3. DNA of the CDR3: TGTGCCAGCACCCGGACTAGCGGGAGGAACATTCAGTACTTC. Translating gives CASTRTSGRNIQYF.

CDR3 in DNA: TGTGCCAGCAGCCTTAGCGGGGGGTCCACAGATACGCAGTATTTT. Protein sequence: CASSLSGGSTDTQYF. The J gene is TRBJ2-3, the V gene TRBV7-6; 10 bases fit TRBD2. The CDR3 has 15 amino acids. Unmatched junction bases numbered 4, after V lost 5 bases and J lost 2 bases. CDR1 and CDR2 from the germline V gene are SGHVS and FNYEAQ.

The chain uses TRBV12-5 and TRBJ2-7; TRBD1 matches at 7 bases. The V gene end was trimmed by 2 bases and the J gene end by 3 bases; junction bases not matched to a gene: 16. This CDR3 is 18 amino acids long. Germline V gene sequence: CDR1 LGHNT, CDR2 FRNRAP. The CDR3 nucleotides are TGTGCTAGTGGTTTGCCCAGCCTGGACAGGATTTCACTCTACGAGCAGTACTTC. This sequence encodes CASGLPSLDRISLYEQYF.

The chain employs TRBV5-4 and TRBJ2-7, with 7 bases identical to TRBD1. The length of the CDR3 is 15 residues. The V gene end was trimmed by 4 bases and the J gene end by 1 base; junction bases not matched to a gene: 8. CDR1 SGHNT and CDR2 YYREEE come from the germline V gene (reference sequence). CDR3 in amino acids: CASSIRGFVSYEQYF. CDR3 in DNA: TGTGCCAGCAGCATCAGGGGGTTTGTATCCTACGAGCAGTACTTC.

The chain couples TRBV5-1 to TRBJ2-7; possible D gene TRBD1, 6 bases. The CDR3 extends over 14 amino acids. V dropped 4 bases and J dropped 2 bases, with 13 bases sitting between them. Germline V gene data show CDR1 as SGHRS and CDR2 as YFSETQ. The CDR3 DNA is TGCGCCAGCAGCCCAAGGGGGATCGCCTACGAGCAGTACTTC. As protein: CASSPRGIAYEQYF.

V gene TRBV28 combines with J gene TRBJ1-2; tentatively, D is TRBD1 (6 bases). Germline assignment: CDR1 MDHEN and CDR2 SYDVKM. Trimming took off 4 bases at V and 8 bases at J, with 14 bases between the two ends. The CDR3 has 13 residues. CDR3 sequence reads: CASSSLQGGGYTF. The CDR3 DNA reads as TGTGCCAGCAGTTCCCTACAGGGCGGGGGCTACACCTTC.

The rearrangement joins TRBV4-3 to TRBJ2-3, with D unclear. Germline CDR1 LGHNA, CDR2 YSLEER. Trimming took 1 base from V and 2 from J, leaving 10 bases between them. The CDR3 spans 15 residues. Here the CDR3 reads CASSQATSYTDTQYF. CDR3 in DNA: TGCGCCAGCAGCCAAGCAACGAGCTACACAGATACGCAGTATTTT.

The CDR3 sequence: CSARAIYEQYF. The DNA for the CDR3 is TGCAGTGCTAGAGCCATCTACGAGCAGTACTTC. The gene calls are TRBV20-1 and TRBJ2-7; D remains unclear. The V end was cut by 1 base, the J end by 3 bases, with 4 bases between. The germline CDR1 and CDR2 sequences are DFQATT and SNEGSKA (reference sequence). The CDR3 has 11 amino acids.

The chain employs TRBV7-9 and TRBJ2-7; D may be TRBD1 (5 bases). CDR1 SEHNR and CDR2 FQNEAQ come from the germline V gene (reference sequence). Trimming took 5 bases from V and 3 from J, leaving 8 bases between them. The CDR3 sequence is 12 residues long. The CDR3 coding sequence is TGTGCCAGCAGCATGACAGTCTACGAGCAGTACTTC. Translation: CASSMTVYEQYF.

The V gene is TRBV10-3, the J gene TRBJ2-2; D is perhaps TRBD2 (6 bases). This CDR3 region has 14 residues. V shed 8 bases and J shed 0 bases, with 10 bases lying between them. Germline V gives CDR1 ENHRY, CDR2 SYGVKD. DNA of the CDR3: TGTGCCATCCTTAGCGGAGCGAACACCGGGGAGCTGTTTTTT. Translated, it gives CAILSGANTGELFF.

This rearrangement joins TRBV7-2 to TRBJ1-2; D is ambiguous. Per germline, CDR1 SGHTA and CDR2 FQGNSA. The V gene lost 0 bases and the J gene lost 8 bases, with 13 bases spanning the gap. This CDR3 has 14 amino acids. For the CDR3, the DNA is TGTGCCAGCAGCTTAGCGCGGGCGGGCCGGGGCTACACCTTC. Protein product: CASSLARAGRGYTF. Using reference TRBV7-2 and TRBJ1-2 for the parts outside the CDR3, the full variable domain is GAGVSQSPSNKVTEKGKDVELRCDPISGHTALYWYRQSLGQGLEFLIYFQGNSAPDKSGLPSDRFSAERTGGSVSTLTIQRTQQEDSAVYLCASSLARAGRGYTFGSGTRLTVV.

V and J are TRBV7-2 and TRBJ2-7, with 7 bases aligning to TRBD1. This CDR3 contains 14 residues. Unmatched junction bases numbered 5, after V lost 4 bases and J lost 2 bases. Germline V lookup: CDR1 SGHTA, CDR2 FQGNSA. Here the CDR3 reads CASSSGQQTYEQYF. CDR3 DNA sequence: TGTGCCAGCAGCTCGGGACAGCAGACCTACGAGCAGTACTTC. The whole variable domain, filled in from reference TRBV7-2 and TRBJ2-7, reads GAGVSQSPSNKVTEKGKDVELRCDPISGHTALYWYRQSLGQGLEFLIYFQGNSAPDKSGLPSDRFSAERTGGSVSTLTIQRTQQEDSAVYLCASSSGQQTYEQYFGPGTRLTVT.

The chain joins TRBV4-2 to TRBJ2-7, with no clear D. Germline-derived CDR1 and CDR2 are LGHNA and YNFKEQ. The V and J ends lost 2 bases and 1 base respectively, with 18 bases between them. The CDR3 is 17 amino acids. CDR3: CASSQSSVVAVSYEQYF. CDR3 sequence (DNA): TGTGCCAGCAGCCAATCCAGCGTGGTTGCCGTTTCCTACGAGCAGTACTTC.

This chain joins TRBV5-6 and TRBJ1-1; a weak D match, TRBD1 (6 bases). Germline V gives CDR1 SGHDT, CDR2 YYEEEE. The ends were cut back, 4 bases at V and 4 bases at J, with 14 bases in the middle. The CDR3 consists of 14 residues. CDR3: CASSVGQWGTEAFF. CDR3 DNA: TGTGCCAGCAGCGTCGGACAGTGGGGCACTGAAGCTTTCTTT. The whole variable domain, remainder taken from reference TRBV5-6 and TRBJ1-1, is DAGVTQSPTHLIKTRGQQVTLRCSPKSGHDTVSWYQQALGQGPQFIFQYYEEEERQRGNFPDRFSGHQFPNYSSELNVNALLLGDSALYLCASSVGQWGTEAFFGQGTRLTVV.

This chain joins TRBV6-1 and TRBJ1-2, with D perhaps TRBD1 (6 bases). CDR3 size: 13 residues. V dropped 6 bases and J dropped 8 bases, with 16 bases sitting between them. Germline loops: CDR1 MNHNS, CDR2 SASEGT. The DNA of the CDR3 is TGTGCCAGCAGAGAGCCAGGGGCGGAAGGCTACACCTTC. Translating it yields CASREPGAEGYTF.

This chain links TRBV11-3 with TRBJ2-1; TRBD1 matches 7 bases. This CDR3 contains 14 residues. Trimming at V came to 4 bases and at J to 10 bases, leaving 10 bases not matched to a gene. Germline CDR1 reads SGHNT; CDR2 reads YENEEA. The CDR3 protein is CASSSNWGTAEQFF. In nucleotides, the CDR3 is TGTGCCAGCAGCTCCAACTGGGGGACAGCCGAGCAGTTCTTC.

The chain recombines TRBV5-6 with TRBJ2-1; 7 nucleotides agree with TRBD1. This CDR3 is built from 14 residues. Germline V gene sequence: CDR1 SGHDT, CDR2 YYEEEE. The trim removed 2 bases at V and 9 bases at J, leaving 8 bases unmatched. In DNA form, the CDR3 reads TGTGCCAGCAGCTTCTTGACAGGGTTAGGTGAGCAGTTCTTC. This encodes CASSFLTGLGEQFF.

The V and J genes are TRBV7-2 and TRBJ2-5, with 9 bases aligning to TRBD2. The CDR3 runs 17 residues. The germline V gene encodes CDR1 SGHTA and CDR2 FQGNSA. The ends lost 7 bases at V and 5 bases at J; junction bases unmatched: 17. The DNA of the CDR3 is TGTGCCAGCACCCTATTCAGCGGGAGCGGGGGGCGGGAGACCCAGTACTTC. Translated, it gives CASTLFSGSGGRETQYF.

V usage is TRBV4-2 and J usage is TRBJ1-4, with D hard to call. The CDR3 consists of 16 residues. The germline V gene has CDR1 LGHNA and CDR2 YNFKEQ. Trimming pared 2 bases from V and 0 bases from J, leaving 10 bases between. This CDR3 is CASSQLLGATNEKLFF. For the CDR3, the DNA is TGTGCCAGCAGCCAACTATTGGGCGCAACTAATGAAAAACTGTTTTTT.